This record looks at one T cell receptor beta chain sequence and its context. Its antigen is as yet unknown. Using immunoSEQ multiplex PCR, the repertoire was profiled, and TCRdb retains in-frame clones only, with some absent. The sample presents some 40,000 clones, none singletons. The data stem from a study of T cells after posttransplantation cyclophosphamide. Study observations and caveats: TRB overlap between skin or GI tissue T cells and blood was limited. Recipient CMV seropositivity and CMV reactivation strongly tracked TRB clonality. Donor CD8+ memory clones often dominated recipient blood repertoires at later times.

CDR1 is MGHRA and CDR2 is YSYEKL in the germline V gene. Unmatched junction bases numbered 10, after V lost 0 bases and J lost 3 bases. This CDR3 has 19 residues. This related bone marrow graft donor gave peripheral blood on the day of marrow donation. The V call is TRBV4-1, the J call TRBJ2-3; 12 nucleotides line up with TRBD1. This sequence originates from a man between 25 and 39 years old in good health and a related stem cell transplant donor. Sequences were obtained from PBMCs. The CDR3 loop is CASSQDKGQGAVGTDTQYF. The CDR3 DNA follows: TGCGCCAGCAGCCAAGATAAGGGACAGGGGGCCGTCGGGACAGATACGCAGTATTTT.